This paragraph covers one T cell receptor (beta chain) sequence. This CDR3 is built from 12 residues. CDR1 SQVTM and CDR2 ANQGSEA come from the germline V gene. The V end was cut by 4 bases, the J end by 8 bases, with 14 bases between. Study processing details: Counts of nucleated cells, estimated from reference gene primer amplification, were obtained. Assay: immunoSEQ multiplex PCR; the TCRdb copy retains only in-frame clones and omits some. The V and J calls and clone size are taken from that table; D and trimming were inferred from the DNA. Of tens of thousands of clones detected, about 90% appear once; the ten largest clones hold around 0.52%. The sample is drawn from a study of blood T cell repertoires in COVID-19. Across the study: The origin of the acute and convalescent COVID-19 samples was the United States, Italy and Spain. T cells, B-cell-depleted T cells, or PBMCs provided the cDNA or gDNA that served as material.

The sequence came from a man aged 50-60 years with COVID-19, enrolled during active disease. V and J are TRBV29-1 and TRBJ1-2, with D possibly being TRBD1 (5 bases). Sequencing used peripheral blood. CDR3 region: CSVGWGGGGYTF. Written as DNA, the CDR3 is TGCAGCGTTGGTTGGGGGGGAGGAGGCTACACCTTC.